This note documents a single T cell receptor (beta chain) sequence. This entry is derived from a study of blood T cell repertoires in COVID-19. Study as a whole: Sites in the United States, Italy and Spain provided acute and convalescent COVID-19 samples.

The germline V gene encodes CDR1 SGDLS and CDR2 YYNGEE. CDR3 size: 14 residues. V was cut by 0 bases and J by 1 base, with 7 bases left in between. Original methodology: Reference gene primer amplification gave estimated nucleated cell counts. Measured with immunoSEQ multiplex PCR; TCRdb has only the in-frame clones, and not every one. V and J calls and clone size follow that table, whereas D and trimming were derived from the DNA. The sample has approximately 290,000 clones, approximately 85% seen once. The V call is TRBV9, the J call TRBJ1-2; D gene ambiguous. This clonotype originated in a young woman who had recovered from COVID-19. Sequenced material: PBMCs or T cells enriched from blood (not recorded which). CDR3 residues: CASSVGPGNYGYTF. CDR3 coding DNA: TGTGCCAGCAGCGTAGGTCCCGGTAACTATGGCTACACCTTC.